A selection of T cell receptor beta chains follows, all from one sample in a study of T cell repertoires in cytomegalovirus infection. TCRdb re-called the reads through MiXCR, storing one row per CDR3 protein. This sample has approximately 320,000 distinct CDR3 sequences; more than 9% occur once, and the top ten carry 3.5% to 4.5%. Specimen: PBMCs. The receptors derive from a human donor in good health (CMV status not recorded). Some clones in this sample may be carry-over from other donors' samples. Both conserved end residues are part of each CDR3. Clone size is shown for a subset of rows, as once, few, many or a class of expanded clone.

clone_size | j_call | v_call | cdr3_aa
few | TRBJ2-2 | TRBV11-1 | CASGLLRGSGELFF
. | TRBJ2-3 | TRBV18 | CASSPTVPGATRTDTQYF
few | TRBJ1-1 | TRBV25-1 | CASSGQGIGEAFF
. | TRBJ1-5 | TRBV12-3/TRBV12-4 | CASRVSDNQPQHF
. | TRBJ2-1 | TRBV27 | CASSLSALQGWGGEQFF
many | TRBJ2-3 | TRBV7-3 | CASSFQDPSTDTQYF
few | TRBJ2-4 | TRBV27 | CASSLNLAKNIQYF
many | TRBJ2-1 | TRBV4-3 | CASSHPGLAGGGDEQFF
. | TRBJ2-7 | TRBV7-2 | CASSWPGSRYEQYF
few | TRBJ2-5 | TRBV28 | CASSFLDVGRTQYF